This TCR beta chain was recorded in a study of T cell repertoires in cytomegalovirus infection. General observations from the study: Public TCR beta family frequency separated CMV-and-HLA carriers, including in an independent cohort.

A few counts support this clonotype. No antigen is known for it. TCRdb reprocessed the reads via MiXCR and lists one record per CDR3 protein. The sample contains more than 400,000 distinct CDR3 sequences, 26% of which appear only once. Trimming cost V 6 bases and J 1 base, with 16 bases left between them. The germline gives CDR1 SGHVS, CDR2 FQNEAQ. The CDR3 runs to 15 residues. The TCR sequence derives from a human donor in good health (CMV status not recorded). Some clones in this sample may be carry-over from other donors' samples. The sequenced material came from PBMCs. The chain carries TRBV7-8 and TRBJ2-7; D may correspond to TRBD1 or TRBD2 (5 bases each). CDR3 nucleotide sequence: TGTGCCAGCAGTATCAGCGGCAGGGAGTCCTACGAGCAGTACTTC. Encoded protein: CASSISGRESYEQYF.